The next 20 T cell receptor beta chains were all read from a single sample in a study of blood T cell repertoires in COVID-19. Produced via immunoSEQ multiplex PCR; TCRdb's table is partial and in-frame only. The sample lists some 40,000 clones, less than 90% seen once, with approximately 20% in the top ten. The sequenced sample consisted of peripheral blood. These TCRs come from a man aged 70-80 years with acute or convalescent COVID-19.

In its sample, this clone was seen a few times. V is TRBV11-3 and J is TRBJ1-1; tentatively, D is TRBD1 (5 bases). V was pared by 4 bases and J by 3 bases, with 12 bases between. CDR1 and CDR2 (germline): SGHNT, YENEEA. The CDR3 is made up of 14 amino acids. The CDR3 DNA reads TGTGCCAGCAGCTCCGGGGGTGGGGACACTGAAGCTTTCTTT. Translation gives CASSSGGGDTEAFF.

This chain connects TRBV18 to TRBJ2-3; a weak D match, TRBD2 (5 bases). CDR3 length: 13 residues. V shed 3 bases and J shed 8 bases, with 12 bases lying between them. Germline loops: CDR1 KGHSH, CDR2 LQKENI. CDR3 loop: CASSPDSAGTQYF. CDR3 DNA sequence: TGTGCCAGCTCACCGGACTCTGCTGGTACGCAGTATTTT.

The rearrangement uses TRBV10-3 and TRBJ2-3, with D unclear. The CDR3 totals 15 residues. Germline CDR1 and CDR2: ENHRY and SYGVKD. V was cut by 0 bases and J by 1 base, with 8 bases left in between. The CDR3 sequence is CAISESVTRTDTQYF. DNA for the CDR3: TGTGCCATCAGTGAGTCGGTAACTCGCACAGATACGCAGTATTTT.

This clone rates as medium-sized. The V and J genes are TRBV19 and TRBJ2-3, with D possibly TRBD2 on 6 matching bases. V shed 1 base and J shed 2 bases, with 13 bases lying between them. The CDR3 has 16 amino acids. Germline lookup yields CDR1 LNHDA and CDR2 SQIVND (reference sequence). CDR3 in DNA: TGTGCCAGTAGTATAGTCGGGAGTTCAAACACAGATACGCAGTATTTT. Protein: CASSIVGSSNTDTQYF.

The V gene is TRBV28, the J gene TRBJ2-7; 8 bases are shared with TRBD1. Germline CDR1 is MDHEN and CDR2 is SYDVKM. This CDR3 has 15 residues. J gave up 3 bases and V 5 bases, and 9 bases lay outside the gene matches. The CDR3 loop is CASSPGGGIFYEQYF. The CDR3 bases are TGTGCCAGCAGTCCAGGGGGCGGCATCTTCTACGAGCAGTACTTC.

J is TRBJ2-5 and V is TRBV19, with TRBD2 matching 16 bases. CDR3 length: 16 amino acids. Germline CDR1 is LNHDA and CDR2 is SQIVND (reference sequence). Trimming removed 5 bases from V and 5 bases from J; junction bases left unmatched: 5. The CDR3 loop is CASSRGLAGGEETQYF. CDR3 DNA: TGTGCCAGTAGTCGGGGACTAGCGGGAGGGGAGGAGACCCAGTACTTC.

This chain links TRBV15 with TRBJ2-7, with TRBD2 matching 8 bases. The V and J ends lost 1 base and 2 bases, in that order; junction bases with no gene match: 7. CDR1 and CDR2 from the germline V gene are LNHNV and YYDKDF (reference sequence). The CDR3 contains 16 residues. CDR3 nucleotides: TGTGCCACCAGCAGAGGAGCGGGAGCCCCCGCCTACGAGCAGTACTTC. This sequence encodes CATSRGAGAPAYEQYF.

The J gene is TRBJ2-3, the V gene TRBV3-1 (or the pseudogene TRBV3-2); 10 positions match TRBD2. From germline, CDR1 is LGHDT and CDR2 YNNKEL (reference sequence). Losses at the gene ends were 0 bases for V and 4 bases for J; bases not matched to a gene: 7. The CDR3 runs to 17 residues. CDR3 in DNA: TGTGCCAGCAGCCAAGATCAGCTAGCGGGAGTGGCAGATACGCAGTATTTT. Encoded protein: CASSQDQLAGVADTQYF.

The count of this clone is one. J is TRBJ2-6 and V is TRBV11-2; D gene unclear. Trimming pared 3 bases from V and 0 bases from J, leaving 6 bases between. Germline V CDR1 and CDR2: SGHAT, FQNNGV. This CDR3 contains 15 residues. CDR3 nucleotide sequence: TGTGCCAGCAGCTTGTCCTACTCTGGGGCCAACGTCCTGACTTTC. It codes for CASSLSYSGANVLTF. The whole variable domain, remainder taken from reference TRBV11-2 and TRBJ2-6, is EAGVAQSPRYKIIEKRQSVAFWCNPISGHATLYWYQQILGQGPKLLIQFQNNGVVDDSQLPKDRFSAERLKGVDSTLKIQPAKLEDSAVYLCASSLSYSGANVLTFGAGSRLTVL.

In its sample, this clone was seen a few times. The chain carries TRBV7-3 and TRBJ2-7; 9 nucleotides agree with TRBD2. Trimming took 5 bases from V and 4 from J; bases not matched to a gene: 6. The CDR3 is made up of 14 amino acids. CDR1 and CDR2 from the germline V gene are SGHTA and FQGTGA. The CDR3 region is CASSPSGRTYEQYF. CDR3 DNA: TGTGCCAGCAGCCCCAGCGGGAGGACTTACGAGCAGTACTTC.

The chain is built from TRBV5-1 and TRBJ1-2; D is perhaps TRBD1 (5 bases). The germline gives CDR1 SGHRS, CDR2 YFSETQ. V gave up 3 bases and J gave up 2 bases, with 8 bases separating them. The CDR3 totals 13 residues. The CDR3 nucleotides are TGCGCCAGCAGCTCGCGGGACAACTATGGCTACACCTTC. This sequence encodes CASSSRDNYGYTF.

This clone has a handful of counts. The gene calls are TRBV6-2 or TRBV6-3 and TRBJ1-6; TRBD1 agrees at 9 bases. CDR1 MNHEY and CDR2 SVGEGT come from the germline V gene. The junction had 3 bases not matched to a gene; V was cut back by 5 bases and J by 1 base. The CDR3 consists of 16 residues. The CDR3 protein is CASSDGQGSYNSPLHF. The CDR3 DNA follows: TGTGCCAGCAGTGACGGACAGGGGTCCTATAATTCACCCCTCCACTTT.

The rearrangement joins TRBV14 to TRBJ1-2; unclear D gene. The CDR3 length is 13 residues. CDR1 and CDR2 from the germline V gene are SGHDN and FVKESK. V was trimmed by 5 bases and J by 3 bases, leaving 10 bases between them. The CDR3 nucleotides are TGTGCCAGCAGCATTGTCGGGGACTATGGCTACACCTTC. Its translation: CASSIVGDYGYTF.

This clone was counted once. The V gene is TRBV4-3, the J gene TRBJ1-5; 7 nucleotides agree with TRBD1. This CDR3 has 15 amino acids. Trimming at V came to 5 bases and at J to 5 bases, leaving 9 bases not matched to a gene. In germline, CDR1 is LGHNA, CDR2 YSLEER. The CDR3 region is CASSLYRDSYQPQHF. In DNA, the CDR3 is TGCGCCAGCAGCTTGTACCGGGACAGCTATCAGCCCCAGCATTTT.

This rearrangement joins TRBV28 to TRBJ1-1; TRBD1 matches 7 bases. CDR1 is MDHEN and CDR2 is SYDVKM in the germline V gene. The CDR3 contains 15 residues. Trimming cost V 4 bases and J 0 bases; bases outside gene matches: 5. The CDR3 region is CASSSAGTVNTEAFF. The CDR3 region has the DNA TGTGCCAGCAGTTCCGCCGGGACAGTGAACACTGAAGCTTTCTTT.

V is TRBV28 and J is TRBJ2-5, with 8 bases lining up with TRBD1. Germline trimming cut 8 bases from V and 2 bases from J; bases unmatched to any gene: 13. This CDR3 has 16 residues. Germline CDR1 reads MDHEN; CDR2 reads SYDVKM. The CDR3 coding sequence is TGTGCCAGCTCAACCCCGGGACAGGCGTTACAAGAGACCCAGTACTTC. Amino acids: CASSTPGQALQETQYF. The complete variable domain, with remaining parts taken from reference TRBV28 and TRBJ2-5, reads DVKVTQSSRYLVKRTGEKVFLECVQDMDHENMFWYRQDPGLGLRLIYFSYDVKMKEKGDIPEGYSVSREKKERFSLILESASTNQTSMYLCASSTPGQALQETQYFGPGTRLLVL.

V and J are TRBV4-3 and TRBJ1-4; D gene ambiguous. The germline gives CDR1 LGHNA, CDR2 YSLEER. The CDR3 sequence is 15 residues long. Trimming cost V 2 bases and J 3 bases, with 10 bases left between them. CDR3 nucleotides: TGCGCCAGCAGCCAATCTCCAGGTCCTAATGAAAAACTGTTTTTT. Translating it yields CASSQSPGPNEKLFF.

The chain uses TRBV6-4 and TRBJ1-2; D may be TRBD1 (5 bases). CDR3 size: 13 residues. Germline V lookup: CDR1 MRHNA, CDR2 SNTAGT. Trimming pared 3 bases from V and 6 bases from J, leaving 11 bases between. In nucleotides, the CDR3 is TGTGCCAGCAGTGAAGGAGGGACCGATGGCTACACCTTC. Protein: CASSEGGTDGYTF.

This chain links TRBV7-2 with TRBJ2-7, with 11 bases lining up with TRBD2. The V and J ends lost 0 bases and 1 base, in that order; junction bases with no gene match: 11. From germline, CDR1 is SGHTA and CDR2 FQGNSA. The CDR3 is made up of 19 amino acids. CDR3 nucleotide sequence: TGTGCCAGCAGCTTAGCTCTCCTAGCGGGAGGACCACTTTCCTACGAGCAGTACTTC. Translated, it gives CASSLALLAGGPLSYEQYF.

The chain employs TRBV5-1 and TRBJ1-2; 10 nucleotides line up with TRBD1. Looked up from germline, CDR1 is SGHRS and CDR2 is YFSETQ. The ends lost 2 bases at V and 4 bases at J; junction bases unmatched: 5. This CDR3 region has 15 residues. The CDR3 loop reads CASSLDGTGVYGYTF. CDR3 DNA sequence: TGCGCCAGCAGCTTAGACGGGACAGGGGTCTATGGCTACACCTTC.